This TCR beta chain was identified in a study of OX40 agonist ivuxolimab in advanced cancers. Overall study findings and caveats: Expanded peripheral T cell antigen specificity was not determined.

As regards this clone: No antigen is known for it.

The protocol was immunoSEQ multiplex PCR, while the TCRdb copy is restricted to in-frame clones and leaves out a portion. The data hold tens of thousands of clones, with around 80% observed a single time. Germline V lookup: CDR1 MDHEN, CDR2 SYDVKM. The CDR3 has 13 amino acids. Trimming removed 4 bases at V and 3 bases at J, with 10 bases between. The specimen comprised CD4+ or CD8+ T cells sorted from blood, sampled in a trial of the OX40 agonist ivuxolimab. This rearrangement joins TRBV28 to TRBJ2-7, with a tentative D call TRBD1 (6 bases). The receptor was isolated from an adult with an advanced solid tumor such as melanoma, head and neck, liver or kidney cancer. The chain's CDR3 is CASSSSDSYEQYV. CDR3 nucleotides: TGTGCCAGCAGTTCCTCGGACAGCTACGAGCAGTACGTC.